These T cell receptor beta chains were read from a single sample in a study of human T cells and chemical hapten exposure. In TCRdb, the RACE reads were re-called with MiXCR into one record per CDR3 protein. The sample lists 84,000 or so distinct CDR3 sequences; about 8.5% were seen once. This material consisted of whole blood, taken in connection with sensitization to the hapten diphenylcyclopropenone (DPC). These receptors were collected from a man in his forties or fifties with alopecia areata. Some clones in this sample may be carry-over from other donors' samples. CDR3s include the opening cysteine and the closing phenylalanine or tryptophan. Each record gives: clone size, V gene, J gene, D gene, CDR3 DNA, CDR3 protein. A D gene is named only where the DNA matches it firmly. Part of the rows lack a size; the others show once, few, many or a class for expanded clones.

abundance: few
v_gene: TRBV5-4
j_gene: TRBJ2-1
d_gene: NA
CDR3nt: TGTGCCAGCAGCCAACAGACTTCCCCCTACAATGAGCAGTTCTTC
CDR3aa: CASSQQTSPYNEQFF

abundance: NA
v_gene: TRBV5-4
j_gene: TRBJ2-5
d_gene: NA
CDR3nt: TGTGCCAGCAGCTTAGTGTCAGGCCGGGTAGAGACCCAGTACTTC
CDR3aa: CASSLVSGRVETQYF

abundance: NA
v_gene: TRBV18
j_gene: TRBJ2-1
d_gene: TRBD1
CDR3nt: TGTGCCAGCTCACCAATCCGTTTTTCGAAGACCGGGACAGGGGACAATGAGCAGTTCTTC
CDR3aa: CASSPIRFSKTGTGDNEQFF

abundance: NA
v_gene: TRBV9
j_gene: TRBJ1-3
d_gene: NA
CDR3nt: TGTGCCAGCAGCCCCTTCCACGGCTCTGGAAACACCATATATTTT
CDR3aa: CASSPFHGSGNTIYF

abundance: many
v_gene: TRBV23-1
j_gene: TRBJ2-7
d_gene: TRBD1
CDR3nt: TGCGCCAGCAGTCAATCGGGACAGAAATACGAGCAGTACTTC
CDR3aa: CASSQSGQKYEQYF

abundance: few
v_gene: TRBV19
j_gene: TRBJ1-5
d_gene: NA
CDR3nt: TGTGCCAGTAGTACCCGGGAGACGAGCAATCAGCCCCAGCATTTT
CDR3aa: CASSTRETSNQPQHF

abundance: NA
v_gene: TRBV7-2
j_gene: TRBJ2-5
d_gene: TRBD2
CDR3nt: TGTGCCAGCAGCCCGACTAGCGGGGCTCAAGAGACCCAGTACTTC
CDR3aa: CASSPTSGAQETQYF

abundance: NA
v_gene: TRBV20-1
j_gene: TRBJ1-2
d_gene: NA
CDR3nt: TGCAGTGCTAGAGATCCTTGGAGAACAGCTAACTATGGCTACACCTTC
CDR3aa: CSARDPWRTANYGYTF

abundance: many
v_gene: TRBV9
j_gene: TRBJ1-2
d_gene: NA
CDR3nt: TGTGCCAGCAGCGTAGTGGAACAGGGCCTGGGCTATGGCTACACCTTC
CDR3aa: CASSVVEQGLGYGYTF

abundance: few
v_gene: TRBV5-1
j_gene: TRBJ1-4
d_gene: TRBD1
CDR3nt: TGCGCCAGCAGCCGAGGGGGCACTAATGAAAAACTGTTTTTT
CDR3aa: CASSRGGTNEKLFF

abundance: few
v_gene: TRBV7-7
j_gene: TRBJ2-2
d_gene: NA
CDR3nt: TGTGCTAGCAGCCCCCTAGGACTGAACACCGGGGAGCTGTTTTTT
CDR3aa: CASSPLGLNTGELFF

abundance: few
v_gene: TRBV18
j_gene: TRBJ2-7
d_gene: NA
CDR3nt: TGTGCCAGCTCACCACCCCGTGGGAGTCGAGGGGAGCAGTACTTC
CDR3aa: CASSPPRGSRGEQYF

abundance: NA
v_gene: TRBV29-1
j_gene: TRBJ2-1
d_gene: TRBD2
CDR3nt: TGCAGCGTTGAAGGGGGCGGGAGCTCCTACAATGAGCAGTTCTTC
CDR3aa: CSVEGGGSSYNEQFF

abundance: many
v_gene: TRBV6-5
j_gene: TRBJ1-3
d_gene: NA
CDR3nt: TGTGCCAGCAGTTACTCCAGGGCTGGAAACACCATATATTTT
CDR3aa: CASSYSRAGNTIYF

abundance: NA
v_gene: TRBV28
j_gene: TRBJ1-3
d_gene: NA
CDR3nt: TGTGCCAGCAGTTTCTTCGGGGGGCTTGACACCATATATTTT
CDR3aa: CASSFFGGLDTIYF

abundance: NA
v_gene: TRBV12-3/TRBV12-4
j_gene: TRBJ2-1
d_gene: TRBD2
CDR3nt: TGTGCCAGCAGTCCGGGACTAGGGGTCGGGGAGCAGTTCTTC
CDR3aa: CASSPGLGVGEQFF

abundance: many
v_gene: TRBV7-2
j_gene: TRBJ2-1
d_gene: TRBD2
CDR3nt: TGTGCCAGCACCCCAGGTGGTCTCGGGGGAGCGGGAGTGGTTTTTGGGCAGTTCTTC
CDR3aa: CASTPGGLGGAGVVFGQFF

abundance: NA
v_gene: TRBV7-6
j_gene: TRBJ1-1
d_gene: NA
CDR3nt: TGTGCCAGCAGCACAGGGTTAACTGAAGCTTTCTTT
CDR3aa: CASSTGLTEAFF

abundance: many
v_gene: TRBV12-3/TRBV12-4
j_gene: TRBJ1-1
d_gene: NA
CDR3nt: TGTGCCAGCAGTTTAGGGGGAATGAACACTGAAGCTTTCTTT
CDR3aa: CASSLGGMNTEAFF

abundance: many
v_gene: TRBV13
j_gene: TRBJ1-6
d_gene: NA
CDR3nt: TGTGCCAGCAGAGGAAATAATTCACCCCTCCACTTT
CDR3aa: CASRGNNSPLHF

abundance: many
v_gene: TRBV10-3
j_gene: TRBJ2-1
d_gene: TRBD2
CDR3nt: TGTGCCATCAGTGAGCTAGCGGGGGACAATGAGCAGTTCTTC
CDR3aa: CAISELAGDNEQFF

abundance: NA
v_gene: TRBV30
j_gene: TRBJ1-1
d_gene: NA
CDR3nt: TGTGCCTGGAGTCCTTCTACTGGCTGGGCCACTGAAGCTTTCTTT
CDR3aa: CAWSPSTGWATEAFF

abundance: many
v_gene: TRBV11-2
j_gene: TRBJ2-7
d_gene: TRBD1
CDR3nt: TGTGCCAGCAGCTTAAGAAGCCGGGACAGCTTCTACGAGCAGTACTTC
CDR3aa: CASSLRSRDSFYEQYF

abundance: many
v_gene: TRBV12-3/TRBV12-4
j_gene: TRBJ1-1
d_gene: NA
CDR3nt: TGTGCCAGCAGTTTATGGCAGAACACTGAAGCTTTCTTT
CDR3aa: CASSLWQNTEAFF

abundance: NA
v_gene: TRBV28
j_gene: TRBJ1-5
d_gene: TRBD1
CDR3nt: TGTGCCAGCAGTCGGGACAGGTTAACAATCGGTCAGCCCCAGCATTTT
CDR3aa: CASSRDRLTIGQPQHF

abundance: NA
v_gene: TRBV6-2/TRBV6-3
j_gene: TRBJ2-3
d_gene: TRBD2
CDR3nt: TGTGCCAGCAGTTACTCTCGACTAGCGGGAGCCGATCCAGATACGCAGTATTTT
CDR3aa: CASSYSRLAGADPDTQYF

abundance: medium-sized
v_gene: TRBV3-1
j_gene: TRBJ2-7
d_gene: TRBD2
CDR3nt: TGTGCCAGCACAGGGGGACTAGCACTCGGCGAGCAGTACTTC
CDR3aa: CASTGGLALGEQYF

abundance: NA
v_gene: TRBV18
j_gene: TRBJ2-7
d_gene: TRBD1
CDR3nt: TGTGCCAGCTCTAGGGACAGCAGCTCCTACGAGCAGTACTTC
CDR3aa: CASSRDSSSYEQYF

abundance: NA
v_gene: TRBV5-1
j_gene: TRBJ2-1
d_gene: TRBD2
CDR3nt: TGCGCCAGCAGCCTAACTACTAGCGGGAGGTTAAATGAGCAGTTCTTC
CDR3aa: CASSLTTSGRLNEQFF

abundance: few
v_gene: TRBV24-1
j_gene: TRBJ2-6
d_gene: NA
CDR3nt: TGTGCCACCAGGTCCCGGGAATCTATTTCTGGGGCCAACGTCCTGACTTTC
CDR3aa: CATRSRESISGANVLTF

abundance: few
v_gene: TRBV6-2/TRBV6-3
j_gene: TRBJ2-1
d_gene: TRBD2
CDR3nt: TGTGCCAGCACAACGGGACTAAGGATTGAGCAGTTCTTC
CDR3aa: CASTTGLRIEQFF

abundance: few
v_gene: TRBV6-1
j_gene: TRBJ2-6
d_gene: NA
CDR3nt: TGTGCCAGCATTCTGACAGGTGGTGGGGCCAACGTCCTGACTTTC
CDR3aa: CASILTGGGANVLTF

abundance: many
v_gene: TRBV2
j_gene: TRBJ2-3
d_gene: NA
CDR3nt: TGTGCCAGCACAACGCGACGGACCGACAATATCGACTTT
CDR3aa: CASTTRRTDNIDF

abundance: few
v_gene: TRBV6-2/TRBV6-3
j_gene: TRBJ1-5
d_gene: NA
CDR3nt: TGTGCCAGCAGTGGGGATGGCAATCAGCCCCAGCATTTT
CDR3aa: CASSGDGNQPQHF

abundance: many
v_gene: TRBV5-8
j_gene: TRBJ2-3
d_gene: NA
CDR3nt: TGTGCCAGCGGGCAGGGTACCACAGATACGCAGTATTTT
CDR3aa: CASGQGTTDTQYF

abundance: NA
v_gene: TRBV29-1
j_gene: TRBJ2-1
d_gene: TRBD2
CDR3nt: TGCAGCGTTGGGGCTAGCGGATTTACGCAGTTCTTC
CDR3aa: CSVGASGFTQFF

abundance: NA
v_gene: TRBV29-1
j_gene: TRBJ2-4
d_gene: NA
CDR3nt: TGCAGCGTTGTACACATAAAAAACATTCAGTACTTC
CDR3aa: CSVVHIKNIQYF

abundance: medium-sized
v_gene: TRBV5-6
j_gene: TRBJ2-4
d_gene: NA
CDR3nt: TGTGCCAGCAGCTTATGGGGGCGCACCTCCTCCGCGGCCAAAAACATTCAGTACTTC
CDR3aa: CASSLWGRTSSAAKNIQYF

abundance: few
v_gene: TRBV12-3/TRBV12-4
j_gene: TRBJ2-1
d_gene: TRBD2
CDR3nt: TGTGCCAGCAGTTCCCTAGCGGGAGGGACCTACAATGAGCAGTTCTTC
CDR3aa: CASSSLAGGTYNEQFF

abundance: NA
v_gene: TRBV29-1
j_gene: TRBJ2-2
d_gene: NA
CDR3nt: TGCAGCGTTGGGGAAGGATCGAACACCGGGGAGCTGTTTTTT
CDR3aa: CSVGEGSNTGELFF

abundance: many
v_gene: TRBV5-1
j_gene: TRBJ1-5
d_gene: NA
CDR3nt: TGCGCCAGCAGCTTGGAAGGAACAAGTCAGCCCCAGCATTTT
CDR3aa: CASSLEGTSQPQHF

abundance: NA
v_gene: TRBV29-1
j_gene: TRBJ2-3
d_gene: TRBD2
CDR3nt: TGCAGCCCGGGGGGTGCCGGGGGCACAGATACGCAGTATTTT
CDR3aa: CSPGGAGGTDTQYF

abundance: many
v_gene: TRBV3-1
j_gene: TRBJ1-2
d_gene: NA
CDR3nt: TGTGCCAGCAGCCAAGATCTCACTGTCTCTTATGGCTACACCTTC
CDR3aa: CASSQDLTVSYGYTF

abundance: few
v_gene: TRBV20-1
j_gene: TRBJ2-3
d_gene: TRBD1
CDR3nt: TGCAGTGCTGGACAGGGATCGGGCACAGATACGCAGTATTTT
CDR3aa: CSAGQGSGTDTQYF

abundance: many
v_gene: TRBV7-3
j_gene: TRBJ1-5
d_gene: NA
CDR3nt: TGTGCCAGCAGCTTAACAGGGGCGCTCAATCAGCCCCAGCATTTT
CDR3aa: CASSLTGALNQPQHF

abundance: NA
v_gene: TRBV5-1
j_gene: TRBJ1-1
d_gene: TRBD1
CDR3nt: TGCGCCAGCAGCTTGCGTCCGGGGACAGGGAGTGCCACTGAAGCTTTCTTT
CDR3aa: CASSLRPGTGSATEAFF

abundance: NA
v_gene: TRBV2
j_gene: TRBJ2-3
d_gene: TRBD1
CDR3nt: TGTGCCACCACCCCCAGGGGGATCTCCACAGATACGCAGTATTTT
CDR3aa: CATTPRGISTDTQYF

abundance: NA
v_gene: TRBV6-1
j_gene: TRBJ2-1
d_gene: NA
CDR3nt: TGTGCCAGCAGTGAACTATCTTCACCCAAAGGTAATGAGCAGTTCTTC
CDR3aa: CASSELSSPKGNEQFF

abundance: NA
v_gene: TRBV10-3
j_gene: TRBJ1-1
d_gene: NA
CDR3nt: TGTGCCATCAATCCAGGGGTAGTTAACACTGAAGCTTTCTTT
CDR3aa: CAINPGVVNTEAFF

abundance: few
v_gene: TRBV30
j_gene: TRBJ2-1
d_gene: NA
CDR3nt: TGTGCCTGGAGTGTTGGTCGTGGGCGTGAGCAGTTCTTC
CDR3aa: CAWSVGRGREQFF

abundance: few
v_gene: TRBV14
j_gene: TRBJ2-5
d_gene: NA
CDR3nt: TGTGCCAGCAGCCAAGGGGGTACTGCCCGGGAGACCCAGTACTTC
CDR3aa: CASSQGGTARETQYF

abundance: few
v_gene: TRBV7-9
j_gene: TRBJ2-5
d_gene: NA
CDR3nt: TGTGCCAGCAGCTTAGAGGGCAGGATCGGTTTGGTGTACCAAGAGACCCAGTACTTC
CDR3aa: CASSLEGRIGLVYQETQYF

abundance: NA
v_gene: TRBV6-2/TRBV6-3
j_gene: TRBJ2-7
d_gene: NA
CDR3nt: TGTGCCAGCAGTTACTCAACCCAAAGCGAGCAGTACTTC
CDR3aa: CASSYSTQSEQYF

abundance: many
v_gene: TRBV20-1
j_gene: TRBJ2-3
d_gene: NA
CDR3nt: TGCAGTGCTAGAGACGTCCGTGGGTCAGATACGCAGTATTTT
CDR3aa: CSARDVRGSDTQYF

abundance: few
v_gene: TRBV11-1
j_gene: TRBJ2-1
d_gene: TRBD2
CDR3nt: TGTGCCAGCAGCTTAGGGGAGGGGCGCGGGTACAATGAGCAGTTCTTC
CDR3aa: CASSLGEGRGYNEQFF

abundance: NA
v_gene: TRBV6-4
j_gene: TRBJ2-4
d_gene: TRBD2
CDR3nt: TGTGCCAGCAGACTAGCGGTAGCCAAAAACATTCAGTACTTC
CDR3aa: CASRLAVAKNIQYF

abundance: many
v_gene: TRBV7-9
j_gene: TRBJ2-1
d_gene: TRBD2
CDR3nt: TGTGCCAGCAGCTTAGTGGGGATTAGGAGGGTAGCGGGACATTCCTACAATGAGCAGTTCTTC
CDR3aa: CASSLVGIRRVAGHSYNEQFF

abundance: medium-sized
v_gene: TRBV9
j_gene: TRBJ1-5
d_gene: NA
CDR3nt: TGTGCCAGCAGCGTTGGAGAGGTGCAGCCCCAGCATTTT
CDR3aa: CASSVGEVQPQHF